These T cell receptor beta chains were read from a single sample in a study of cytomegalovirus exposure and HLA in healthy donors. Profiling relied on immunoSEQ multiplex PCR, and the TCRdb table lists in-frame clones only, not all of them. This repertoire shows approximately 150,000 clones, 80% found once; its top ten account for 9.7%. The sample taken for sequencing was PBMCs. The source of these receptors is a man between 18 and 29 years old in good health and CMV-seropositive. CDR3s include the opening cysteine and the closing phenylalanine or tryptophan. Fields, in order: V gene, clone size, CDR3 protein. A clone size is listed for some rows: how often the clone was seen (once, few, many), or a class if it is expanded.

>TRBV5-4|.
CASSLAQGSSGNTIYF
>TRBV19|.
CASRDRGNTEAFF
>TRBV5-4|.
CASSLVVNTEAFF
>TRBV6-1|.
CASNIWTENQPQHF
>TRBV4-1|.
CASSPKRRGRAGRSYEQYF
>TRBV14|.
CASSQDAGRGRVTQYF
>TRBV18|.
CASSETPGTGGIGELFF
>TRBV4-2|few
CASSQDGTSQPYNEQFF
>TRBV5-5|.
CASSLEQSGYGYTF
>TRBV6-1|.
CASTRMENTIYF
>TRBV6-1|few
CASSELQTNQPQHF
>TRBV5-4|.
CASSLGREGGYTF
>TRBV30|.
CAWSVIGRGGSSTQYF
>TRBV19|few
CASSMGQGRGDNQPQHF
>TRBV10-3|.
CAISEPSGSTDTQYF
>TRBV7-8|.
CASSLARIGNTIYF
>TRBV7-7|few
CASSPRDRGHEQYF
>TRBV6-1|.
CASSERDYGYTF
>TRBV10-3|.
CAISEFFGSEQFF
>TRBV19|.
CATRPTAGAYEQYF
>TRBV6-6|few
CASSPKAGYGYTF
>TRBV6-5|.
CASSPQTGPYEQYF
>TRBV6-1|once
CASQIEGGRSGYTF
>TRBV6-1|.
CASSEQLQGTYGYTF
>TRBV9|.
CASSLTGTGGHEQYF
>TRBV7-2|.
CASSGQGAGETQYF
>TRBV5-4|.
CASSLELKNTEAFF
>TRBV18|.
CASSPLLLAGRRSGELFF
>TRBV4-1|once
CASSQAGVTREQYF
>TRBV29-1|.
CSAKTGGIVASEQFF
>TRBV30|.
CAWRLGGTYEQYF
>TRBV21-1|many
CASTQGQMNTEAFF
>TRBV7-9|once
CASSFSGRAYTGELFF
>TRBV9|.
CASSVVPSYGYTF
>TRBV5-6|.
CASSLAGREYNEQFF
>TRBV19|few
CASSMTSGGRANEQFF
>TRBV7-8|once
CASSLAWAVNQPQHF
>TRBV4-1|.
CASSQDGGGGYTEAFF
>TRBV10-3|few
CAIRRTGATNEKLFF
>TRBV9|.
CTSSPRQGAGELFF
>TRBV18|.
CASSPGLAGEAYEQYF
>TRBV18|.
CASSPPTVGEKLFF
>TRBV7-8|.
CASSHASGDRGGNTIYF
>TRBV27|few
CASSLISGNENTQYF
>TRBV9|.
CASSAEGVSGSYEQYF
>TRBV14|.
CASSQDYRGYYGYTF
>TRBV5-6|.
CASSLGQGNEQYF
>TRBV7-8|.
CASSPRQGSQPQHF
>TRBV18|.
CASSPRTSGSYEQYF
>TRBV30|.
CAWSVQLISYNEQFF
>TRBV5-6|.
CASSLSTGAIGELFF
>TRBV21-1|.
CASSKFVRGHYGYTF
>TRBV27|.
CASSLSRTGNEQFF